This entry features one TCR beta chain sequence. This sample was included in a study of blood T cell repertoires in COVID-19. CDR3 size: 14 residues. V dropped 6 bases and J dropped 0 bases, with 9 bases sitting between them. Germline V CDR1 and CDR2: LNHDA, SQIVND (reference sequence). Sequencing used immunoSEQ multiplex PCR; TCRdb keeps in-frame clones, though not all of them. The sample has about 380,000 clones, more than 75% seen once. Sequenced input: PBMCs or T cells enriched from blood (not recorded which). This receptor was taken from a woman younger than 35 who had recovered from COVID-19. The chain carries TRBV19 and TRBJ1-3, with D uncertain. In nucleotides, the CDR3 is TGTGCCAGTAGGAGGGATATCTCTGGAAACACCATATATTTT. Its protein product is CASRRDISGNTIYF. The complete variable domain, with remaining parts taken from reference TRBV19 and TRBJ1-3, reads DGGITQSPKYLFRKEGQNVTLSCEQNLNHDAMYWYRQDPGQGLRLIYYSQIVNDFQKGDIAEGYSVSREKKESFPLTVTSAQKNPTAFYLCASRRDISGNTIYFGEGSWLTVV.